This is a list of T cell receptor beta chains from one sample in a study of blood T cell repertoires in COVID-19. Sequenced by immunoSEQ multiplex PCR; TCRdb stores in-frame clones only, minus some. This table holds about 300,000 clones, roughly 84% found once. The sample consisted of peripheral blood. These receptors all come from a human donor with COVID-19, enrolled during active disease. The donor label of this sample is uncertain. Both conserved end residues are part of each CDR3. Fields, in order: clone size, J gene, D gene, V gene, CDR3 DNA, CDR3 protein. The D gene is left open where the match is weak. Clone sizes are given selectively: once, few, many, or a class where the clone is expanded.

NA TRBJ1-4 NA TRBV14 TGTGCCAGCAGCCGCCAGAACATTAATGAAAAACTGTTTTTT CASSRQNINEKLFF
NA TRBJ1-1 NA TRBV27 TGTGCCAGCAGTTTGCCAGGGAGGTGGAACACTGAAGCTTTCTTT CASSLPGRWNTEAFF
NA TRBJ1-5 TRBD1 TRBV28 TGTGCCAGCAGGCCTACAGGGGTCAATCAGCCCCAGCATTTT CASRPTGVNQPQHF
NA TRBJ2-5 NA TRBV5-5 TGTGCCAGCAGCTTAGGGGCAGGAGAAGGGCAAGAGACCCAGTACTTC CASSLGAGEGQETQYF
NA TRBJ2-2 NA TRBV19 TGTGCCAGTAGCGCGCAGGGAAATCCCGGGGAGCTGTTTTTT CASSAQGNPGELFF
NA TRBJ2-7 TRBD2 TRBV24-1 TGTGCCACCAGTGATTTGTTGGGTCTAGCGGGAGGGTTGAGGTACGAGCAGTACTTC CATSDLLGLAGGLRYEQYF
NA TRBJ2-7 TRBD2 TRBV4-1 TGCGCCAGCAGCCAAGGTGGGACTAGCGGGAGGCGGACCTACGAGCAGTACTTC CASSQGGTSGRRTYEQYF
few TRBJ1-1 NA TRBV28 TGTGCCAGCAGTTTACGACAGGAAGCTTTCTTT CASSLRQEAFF
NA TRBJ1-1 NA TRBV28 TGTGCCAGCAGTTTATTCCCCTATCCTGAAGCTTTCTTT CASSLFPYPEAFF
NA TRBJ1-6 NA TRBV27 TGTGCCAGCAGTTTTCGGACAGAAAATTCACCCCTCCACTTT CASSFRTENSPLHF
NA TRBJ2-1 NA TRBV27 TGTGCCAGCACCTCGGGAACCTACAATGAGCAGTTCTTC CASTSGTYNEQFF
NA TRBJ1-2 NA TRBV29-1 TGCAGCGCCCACGACAGAAACTATGGCTACACCTTC CSAHDRNYGYTF
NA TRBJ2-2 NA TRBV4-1 TGCGCCAGCAGTCCGGACACCGGGGAGCTGTTTTTT CASSPDTGELFF
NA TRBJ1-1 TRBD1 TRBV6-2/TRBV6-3 TGTGCCAGCAGTCCCGACAGGGCCAGGACTGAAGCTTTCTTT CASSPDRARTEAFF
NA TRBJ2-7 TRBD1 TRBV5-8 TGTGCCAGCAGCCTGGCAGGGGGCCACGAGCAGTACTTC CASSLAGGHEQYF
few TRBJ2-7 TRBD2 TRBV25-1 TGTGCCAGCAGGGGCTCAGGGGCTAGCGGGATAACCTCCTACGAGCAGTACTTC CASRGSGASGITSYEQYF
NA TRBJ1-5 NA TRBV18 TGTGCCAGCTCACCGGAGGGTCAGCCCCAGCATTTT CASSPEGQPQHF
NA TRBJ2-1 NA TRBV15 TGTGCCACCAGCCTACCCGGGTTTACGGGCAATGAGCAGTTCTTC CATSLPGFTGNEQFF
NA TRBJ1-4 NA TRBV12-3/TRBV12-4 TGTGCCAGCAGTCCTCCCCGGGGGGAAAAACTGTTTTTT CASSPPRGEKLFF
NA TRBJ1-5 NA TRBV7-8 TGTGCCAGCAGCTTATACCGGGACACCACGTATCAGCCCCAGCATTTT CASSLYRDTTYQPQHF
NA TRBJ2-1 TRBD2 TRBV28 TGTGCCAGCAGTTTACTAGCGGCGGAGCAGTTCTTC CASSLLAAEQFF
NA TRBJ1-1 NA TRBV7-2 TGTGCCTTCCCGGTAGTGGGACACTTCCTGAGGGACACTGAAGCTTTCTTT CAFPVVGHFLRDTEAFF
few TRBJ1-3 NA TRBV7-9 TGTGCCAGCGGCAGCTCTGGAAACACCATATATTTT CASGSSGNTIYF
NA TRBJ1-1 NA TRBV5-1 TGCGCCAGCAGCTTGGAGGCAGGGGTGAACACTGAAGCTTTCTTT CASSLEAGVNTEAFF
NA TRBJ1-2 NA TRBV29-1 TGCAGCGTTTATCTGACAGTCCCCTATGGCTACACCTTC CSVYLTVPYGYTF
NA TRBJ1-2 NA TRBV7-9 TGTGCCAGCAGCTTAGCGCAGTACCATGGCTACACCTTC CASSLAQYHGYTF
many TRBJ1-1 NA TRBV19 TGTGCCAGTAAACGTTCAGGCCTGAACACTGAAGCTTTCTTT CASKRSGLNTEAFF
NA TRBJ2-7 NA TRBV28 TGTGCCAGCAGTTTCAGTGAGGGGGTGATTACCTACGAGCAGTACTTC CASSFSEGVITYEQYF
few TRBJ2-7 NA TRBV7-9 TGTGCCAGCAGCTCGGACAGACGAACCTACGAGCAGTACTTC CASSSDRRTYEQYF
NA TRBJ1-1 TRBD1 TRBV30 TGTGCCTGGATCTCCGGACAGGGGGGCACTGAAGCTTTCTTT CAWISGQGGTEAFF
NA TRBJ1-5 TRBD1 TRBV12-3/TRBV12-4 TGTGCCAGCAGCCCCGGACAGGGATCGCCCCAGCATTTT CASSPGQGSPQHF
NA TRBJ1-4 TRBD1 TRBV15 TGTGCCACCTGGCGGACAGGGGGCGATGAAAAACTGTTTTTT CATWRTGGDEKLFF
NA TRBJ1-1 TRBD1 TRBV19 TGTGCCAGTAGTATTACAGGGGATATGAACACTGAAGCTTTCTTT CASSITGDMNTEAFF
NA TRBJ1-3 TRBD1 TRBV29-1 TGCAGCGTGAGGGACAGTGGAAACACCATATATTTT CSVRDSGNTIYF
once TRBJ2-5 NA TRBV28 TGTGCCAGCAGTTTAATTGGGGGGGGCGGGCAGACCCAGTACTTC CASSLIGGGGQTQYF
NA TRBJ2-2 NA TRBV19 TGTGCCAGTAAGTCCCTCCAGAGGACATTCCCCGGGGAGCTGTTTTTT CASKSLQRTFPGELFF
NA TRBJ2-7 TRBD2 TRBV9 TGTGCCAGCAGCGTAGGTGGGGGACTAGTCTACGAGCAGTACTTC CASSVGGGLVYEQYF
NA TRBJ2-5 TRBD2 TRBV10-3 TGTGCCATCAGCCGGGGACTAGCGGGAAGAGAGACCCAGTACTTC CAISRGLAGRETQYF
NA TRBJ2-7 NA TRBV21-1 TGTGCCAGCAGCAAAAGGGAGGGGGGAAACGAGCAGTACTTC CASSKREGGNEQYF
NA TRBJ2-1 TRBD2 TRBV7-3 TGTGCCAGCAGCTTATCGGGAACTAGCGGCTACAATGAGCAGTTCTTC CASSLSGTSGYNEQFF
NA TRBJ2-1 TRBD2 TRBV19 TGTGCCAGTAGTGAACGTCCGGGACTAGCGGGAGGGCCGAATTACAATGAGCAGTTCTTC CASSERPGLAGGPNYNEQFF
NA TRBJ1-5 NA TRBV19 TGTGCCAGCCGGGGGGGTGCGAATCAGCCCCAGCATTTT CASRGGANQPQHF
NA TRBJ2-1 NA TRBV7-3 TGTGCCAGCAGCTTAGGGGCAGGGATGACCTACAATGAGCAGTTCTTC CASSLGAGMTYNEQFF
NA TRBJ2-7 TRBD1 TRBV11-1 TGTGCCAGCAGCCCCGGGACAGGCTCCTACGAGCAGTACTTC CASSPGTGSYEQYF
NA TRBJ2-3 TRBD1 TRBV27 TGTGCCAGCAGTACCGACAGGGGAATCGGGACAGATACGCAGTATTTT CASSTDRGIGTDTQYF
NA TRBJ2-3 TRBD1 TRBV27 TGTGCCAGCAGTTCGGCCGCGGGACAGGGGACCCTCTACGGCACAGATACGCAGTATTTT CASSSAAGQGTLYGTDTQYF
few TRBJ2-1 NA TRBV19 TGTGCCAGTAGGGTCCTCGGGAGCAGGTACAATGAGCAGTTCTTC CASRVLGSRYNEQFF
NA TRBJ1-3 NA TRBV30 TGTGCCTGGAGTGTAGCAGGGGTTGGAAACACCATATATTTT CAWSVAGVGNTIYF
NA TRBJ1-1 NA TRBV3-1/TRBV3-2 TGTGCCAGCACCACAGGGTTGAACACTGAAGCTTTCTTT CASTTGLNTEAFF
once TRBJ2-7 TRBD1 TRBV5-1 TGCGCCAGCAGCGTTTCCGGGACAGGGGGAAATGAGCAGTACTTC CASSVSGTGGNEQYF
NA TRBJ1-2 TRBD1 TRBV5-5 TGTGCCAGCAGCCCCCGGGGAGGGACAGGGGCAAACTATGGCTACACCTTC CASSPRGGTGANYGYTF
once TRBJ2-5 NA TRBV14 TGTGCCAGCAGCCAAGACAGGGTCCAGACCCAGTACTTC CASSQDRVQTQYF
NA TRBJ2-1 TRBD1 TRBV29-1 TGCAGCGTTGAAGGGCAGGGGGACAATGAGCAGTTCTTC CSVEGQGDNEQFF
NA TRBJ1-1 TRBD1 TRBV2 TGTGCCAGCAGAACCGGGACAGAGGTACGAGCTTTCTTT CASRTGTEVRAFF